Following are 25 T cell receptor beta chains from one sample sequenced in a study of vaccination and CD4 T cells after COVID-19. At the Johns Hopkins FTIC core, DNA taken from cultured CD4+ T cells was sequenced by way of the Oncomine TCR Beta short-read assay. In TCRdb, the PCR reads were re-called with MiXCR into one record per CDR3 protein. The sample lists 27,000 or so distinct CDR3 sequences; around half were seen once. These TCRs' antigens remain unknown. Indicated treatment: roughly 11-day PBMC culture with coronavirus spike peptide pools or control peptides (ViraFEST assay). The sequenced sample consisted of CD4+ T cells from blood, cultured in vitro. These receptor sequences come from a human donor who had recovered from COVID-19.

The chain employs TRBV6-1 and TRBJ2-7, with 8 bases matching TRBD2. The germline CDR1 and CDR2 sequences are MNHNS and SASEGT. J lost 4 bases, V lost 5 bases, and 7 bases had no gene match. This CDR3 region has 14 residues. CDR3 loop: CASSQESGSYEQYF. The DNA of the CDR3 is TGTGCCAGCAGTCAGGAGAGCGGGAGTTACGAGCAGTACTTC.

The J gene is TRBJ1-6, the V gene TRBV11-1, with TRBD1 identical over 7 bases. V dropped 5 bases and J dropped 8; count of bases not matched to a gene: 6. Germline V CDR1 and CDR2: SGHAT, FQDESV (reference sequence). CDR3 length equals 14 residues. Here the CDR3 reads CASSVQGMHSPLHF. DNA for the CDR3: TGTGCCAGCAGCGTACAGGGGATGCATTCACCCCTCCACTTT.

This clonotype was picked up a small number of times. The gene calls are TRBV6-5 and TRBJ2-2; D might be TRBD2 (10 bases). The CDR3 is 20 residues long. Trimming took off 4 bases at V and 6 bases at J, with 30 bases between the two ends. The germline CDR1 and CDR2 sequences are MNHEY and SVGAGI. The CDR3 nucleotides are TGTGCCAGCAGTTTTGGACAGGGGAGGGGGCTAGCGGGGGTCCCCGGGGAGCTGTTTTTT. Its protein is CASSFGQGRGLAGVPGELFF.

This clonotype appeared a few times. This chain uses TRBV20-1 with TRBJ1-4; TRBD1 agrees at 7 bases. The germline CDR1 and CDR2 sequences are DFQATT and SNEGSKA (reference sequence). V dropped 1 base and J dropped 8; count of bases not matched to a gene: 4. The CDR3 is made up of 13 amino acids. The CDR3 sequence is CSARVGGDEKLFF. In nucleotides, the CDR3 is TGCAGTGCTAGAGTAGGGGGCGACGAAAAACTGTTTTTT.

This clonotype was detected only once. The chain carries TRBV18 and TRBJ1-5; 8 bases fit TRBD1. With V trimmed by 5 bases and J by 6 bases, 6 bases remained unmatched. This CDR3 has 14 residues. Germline V gene lookup returns CDR1 KGHSH and CDR2 LQKENI. CDR3 region: CASSNDRGAQPQHF. For the CDR3, the DNA is TGTGCCAGCTCAAACGACAGGGGAGCTCAGCCCCAGCATTTT.

This clonotype was observed a handful of times. The chain is built from TRBV30 and TRBJ2-7, with D possibly called TRBD1 or TRBD2 (5 bases each). The CDR3 totals 12 residues. The germline V gene has CDR1 GTSNPN and CDR2 SVGIG (reference sequence). V was shortened by 4 bases and J by 3 bases, with 10 bases between the two germline ends. The CDR3 here is CAWTEGIYEQYF. The CDR3 DNA reads as TGTGCCTGGACCGAGGGGATCTACGAGCAGTACTTC.

The genes are TRBV7-2 and TRBJ2-2; 7 nucleotides agree with TRBD2. V lost 6 bases and J lost 8; bases outside the gene matches: 6. Germline lookup yields CDR1 SGHTA and CDR2 FQGNSA. The CDR3 covers 13 residues. The CDR3 reads CASRLGTIGELFF. CDR3 coding DNA: TGTGCCAGCAGACTAGGGACTATAGGGGAGCTGTTTTTT.

V is TRBV11-2 and J is TRBJ2-3; tentative D call: TRBD2 (7 bases). The ends were cut back, 8 bases at V and 4 bases at J, with 22 bases in the middle. This CDR3 comprises 16 residues. The germline V gene has CDR1 SGHAT and CDR2 FQNNGV. CDR3 bases: TGTGCCAGCCGCCCCCTAGTGGGGGGGCGCGCAGATACGCAGTATTTT. Translation: CASRPLVGGRADTQYF.

This clonotype came up a few times. The chain has TRBV6-2 or TRBV6-3 and TRBJ2-5; 8 bases line up with TRBD2. The V and J ends lost 0 bases and 5 bases, in that order; junction bases with no gene match: 8. The length of the CDR3 is 16 residues. Germline CDR1 is MNHEY and CDR2 is SVGEGT. CDR3 protein: CASSYSREEARETQYF. CDR3 nucleotides: TGTGCCAGCAGTTACTCGCGGGAGGAGGCTAGGGAGACCCAGTACTTC.

This clonotype was observed a few times. V gene TRBV24-1 combines with J gene TRBJ2-7; a weak D match, TRBD2 (5 bases). Germline V gives CDR1 KGHDR, CDR2 SFDVKD. Trimming shortened V by 5 bases and J by 4 bases, and 11 bases separated the two germline ends. The CDR3 loop spans 13 amino acids. DNA for the CDR3: TGTGCCACCAGTGCGGGGAACGTGTACGAGCAGTACTTC. Amino acids: CATSAGNVYEQYF.

The chain combines TRBV15 with TRBJ2-1; 9 bases map to TRBD2. This CDR3 has 18 residues. CDR1 and CDR2 (germline): LNHNV, YYDKDF (reference sequence). V shed 1 base, J shed 3 bases, and the junction held 10 bases outside the gene matches. The CDR3 spells CATSRGAPGLADYNEQFF. The CDR3 DNA is TGTGCCACCAGCAGAGGGGCGCCGGGACTAGCTGACTACAATGAGCAGTTCTTC.

DNA for the CDR3: TGTGCCAGCAGTAACGCCGGAGAGGGCCCGGGTCAGCCCCAGCATTTT. Translating it yields CASSNAGEGPGQPQHF. The rearrangement uses TRBV6-1 and TRBJ1-5; D ambiguous. Germline V gene lookup returns CDR1 MNHNS and CDR2 SASEGT. Trimming removed 5 bases at V and 6 bases at J, with 20 bases between. CDR3 length: 16 residues.

V and J are TRBV24-1 and TRBJ2-1, with TRBD1 matching 7 bases. Germline CDR1 and CDR2: KGHDR and SFDVKD. V was pared by 5 bases and J by 8 bases, with 11 bases of the junction left unmatched. The CDR3 consists of 15 residues. The CDR3 sequence is CATSARTGKVDEQFF. The CDR3 coding sequence is TGTGCCACCAGTGCCCGGACAGGAAAGGTAGATGAGCAGTTCTTC.

This chain uses TRBV7-9 with TRBJ1-6; no definite D call. Germline CDR1 SEHNR, CDR2 FQNEAQ (reference sequence). V was pared by 0 bases and J by 5 bases, with 5 bases between. The CDR3 has 14 amino acids. The CDR3 region is CASSLAGDNSPLHF. Here the CDR3 DNA reads TGTGCCAGCAGCTTAGCGGGAGATAATTCACCCCTCCACTTT. Variable domain in full (rest from reference TRBV7-9 and TRBJ1-6): DTGVSQNPRHKITKRGQNVTFRCDPISEHNRLYWYRQTLGQGPEFLTYFQNEAQLEKSRLLSDRFSAERPKGSFSTLEIQRTEQGDSAMYLCASSLAGDNSPLHFGNGTRLTVT.

The chain joins TRBV2 to TRBJ1-6; D not resolved. The CDR3 loop spans 13 amino acids. Germline-derived CDR1 and CDR2 are SNHLY and FYNNEI. V was cut by 7 bases and J by 8 bases, with 12 bases left in between. The CDR3, as DNA: TGTGCCAGCACATGGGTCGGGGATTCACCCCTCCACTTT. Translating it yields CASTWVGDSPLHF.

This clonotype qualifies as medium-sized. The CDR3 DNA follows: TGTGCCAGCAGGGCCACCGACAGGGCCTATGGCTACACCTTC. It specifies CASRATDRAYGYTF. This chain uses TRBV6-1 with TRBJ1-2; TRBD1 aligns across 7 bases. Looked up from germline, CDR1 is MNHNS and CDR2 is SASEGT. This CDR3 comprises 14 residues. Trimming cost V 6 bases and J 4 bases; bases outside gene matches: 8.

The V and J genes are TRBV27 and TRBJ1-2; D is perhaps TRBD1 (5 bases). The CDR3 totals 14 residues. Germline CDR1 and CDR2: MNHEY and SMNVEV (reference sequence). V was cut by 6 bases and J by 11 bases, with 22 bases left in between. This CDR3 reads CASSLVRDSPYYTF. CDR3 nucleotides: TGTGCCAGCAGCCTGGTCCGGGACTCCCCCTATTACACCTTC.

This clonotype was recorded a few times. The chain links TRBV28 to TRBJ1-1; D remains ambiguous. V dropped 0 bases and J dropped 0 bases, with 2 bases sitting between them. The CDR3 consists of 13 residues. Germline CDR1 and CDR2: MDHEN and SYDVKM. The CDR3 DNA follows: TGTGCCAGCAGTTTATGGCTGAACACTGAAGCTTTCTTT. Protein product: CASSLWLNTEAFF.

This clonotype was observed a handful of times. J is TRBJ1-2 and V is TRBV6-1; possible D gene TRBD1, 6 bases. Germline CDR1 MNHNS, CDR2 SASEGT. CDR3 length: 12 amino acids. V was shortened by 6 bases and J by 5 bases, with 10 bases between the two germline ends. The CDR3 region has the DNA TGTGCCAGCAGCCAGGGGTGGTATGGCTACACCTTC. Its protein is CASSQGWYGYTF.

The V gene is TRBV28, the J gene TRBJ1-2; 10 positions agree with TRBD1. Unmatched junction bases numbered 16, after V lost 6 bases and J lost 6 bases. The CDR3 sequence is 17 residues long. Looked up from germline, CDR1 is MDHEN and CDR2 is SYDVKM. In DNA form, the CDR3 reads TGTGCCAGCAGCCATAGCAGAGACAGGGGGCTTTCAGATGGCTACACCTTC. This sequence encodes CASSHSRDRGLSDGYTF.

A few counts support this clonotype. The chain has TRBV24-1 and TRBJ2-3; maybe TRBD2 (5 bases). The germline V and J ends were trimmed by 3 bases and 1 base, with 10 bases remaining between them. CDR1 is KGHDR and CDR2 is SFDVKD in the germline V gene. The CDR3 contains 15 residues. This CDR3 is CATSDPGSGTDTQYF. For the CDR3, the DNA is TGTGCCACCAGTGATCCGGGAAGCGGCACAGATACGCAGTATTTT.

The chain recombines TRBV19 with TRBJ1-6; D is unresolved. V was trimmed by 7 bases and J by 11 bases, leaving 24 bases between them. The CDR3 has 16 amino acids. Germline V gene data show CDR1 as LNHDA and CDR2 as SQIVND (reference sequence). CDR3 sequence: CASTPVGSKEGPPLHF. CDR3 coding DNA: TGTGCCAGTACCCCAGTCGGAAGCAAAGAGGGTCCACCCCTCCACTTT.

The J gene is TRBJ2-2, the V gene TRBV7-8; D is possibly TRBD2 (7 bases). The germline CDR1 and CDR2 sequences are SGHVS and FQNEAQ. CDR3 size: 15 residues. The ends were cut back, 3 bases at V and 5 bases at J, with 13 bases in the middle. Here the CDR3 reads CASSLGGARTGELFF. Here the CDR3 DNA reads TGTGCCAGCAGCTTGGGGGGGGCTAGGACCGGGGAGCTGTTTTTT.

J is TRBJ2-5 and V is TRBV24-1, with 13 bases that match TRBD2. This CDR3 spans 17 amino acids. Germline V gene lookup returns CDR1 KGHDR and CDR2 SFDVKD. V dropped 4 bases and J dropped 5; count of bases not matched to a gene: 9. In nucleotides, the CDR3 is TGTGCCACCAGTGACGCTGGACTAGCGGGAGTTCAGGAGACCCAGTACTTC. Translating gives CATSDAGLAGVQETQYF.

This clonotype was picked up a small number of times. This chain links TRBV27 with TRBJ2-7; 7 nucleotides match TRBD1. The CDR3 has 16 amino acids. V shed 5 bases and J 2 bases; nucleotides not matched to a gene: 12. From germline, CDR1 is MNHEY and CDR2 SMNVEV (reference sequence). The CDR3 region has the DNA TGTGCCAGCAGTCTTTCACAGGGGACCGTTCCCTACGAGCAGTACTTC. Translation gives CASSLSQGTVPYEQYF.